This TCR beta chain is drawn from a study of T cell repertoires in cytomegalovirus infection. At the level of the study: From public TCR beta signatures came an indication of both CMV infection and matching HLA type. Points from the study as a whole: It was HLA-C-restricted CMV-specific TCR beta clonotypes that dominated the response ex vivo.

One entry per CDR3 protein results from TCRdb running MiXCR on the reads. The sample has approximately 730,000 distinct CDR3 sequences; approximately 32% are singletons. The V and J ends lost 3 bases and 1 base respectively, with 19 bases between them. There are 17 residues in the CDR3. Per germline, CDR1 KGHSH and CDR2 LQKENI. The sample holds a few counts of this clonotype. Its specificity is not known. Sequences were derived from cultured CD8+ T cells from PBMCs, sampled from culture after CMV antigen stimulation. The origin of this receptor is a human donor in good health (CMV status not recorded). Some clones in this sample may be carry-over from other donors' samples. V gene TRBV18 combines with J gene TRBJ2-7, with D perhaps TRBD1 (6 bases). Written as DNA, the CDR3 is TGTGCCAGCTCACCTCTTCCTTCGGGACACCCGTCCTACGAGCAGTACGTC. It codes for CASSPLPSGHPSYEQYV.